The sequence of this T cell receptor (beta chain) was determined in a study of T cell clones after liver transplantation. At the level of the study: Samples came from ITN030ST, which attempted immunosuppression withdrawal within 2 years of liver transplantation. At least one year of complete immunosuppression withdrawal without enzymes over twice normal defined tolerance. General observations from the study: Rather than being deleted, graft donor-reactive T cells may have moved into the graft.

Profiled with immunoSEQ multiplex PCR; TCRdb holds only in-frame clones, not every one. The table records 75,000 to 95,000 clones, around four fifths of them present only once. Trimming took off 7 bases at V and 0 bases at J, with 9 bases between the two ends. The CDR3 extends over 13 amino acids. The V gene's germline CDR1 is SGDLS and CDR2 YYNGEE. CD3+CD4+ and CD3+CD8+ cells were FACS-sorted from thawed unstimulated PBMCs. Regarding this clone: The antigen is undetermined.

The sample in question was CD4+ T cells from blood, obtained at the 22-month timepoint. The rearrangement links TRBV9 to TRBJ2-3; the D is unclear. The origin of this receptor is a human patient who received a liver transplant. Some T cells may trace back to the graft donor. The CDR3 DNA is TGTGCCAGCGGAAAACCTAGCACAGATACGCAGTATTTT. Encoded protein: CASGKPSTDTQYF.